The sequence of this T cell receptor (beta chain) was determined in a study of siplizumab effects on memory and regulatory T cells. Approximately 100,000 TCR templates per sample were assayed. TCRdb's copy holds only in-frame clones and misses some; the assay was immunoSEQ multiplex PCR. The table shows over 55,000 clones, with 83% occurring only once. Germline V lookup: CDR1 MNHEY, CDR2 SMNVEV (reference sequence). The length of the CDR3 is 15 residues. J was trimmed by 1 base and V by 6 bases; bases with no gene match: 5. Findings and limits, study-wide: Siplizumab significantly decreased alloreactive sequences from unstimulated CD4+ memory cells. The mapping of alloreactive clones to unstimulated subsets covered only a minor fraction of them. Proliferating Tregs' suppressive function in siplizumab cultures went unconfirmed.

This clone appeared once. The antigen remains unidentified. The receptor's source is a human donor in good health. Sample: memory CD4+ T cells sorted from blood. The gene calls are TRBV27 and TRBJ2-2; TRBD1 agrees at 7 bases. CDR3 in amino acids: CASRRGQENTGELFF. CDR3 coding DNA: TGTGCCAGCAGGCGAGGACAGGAGAACACCGGGGAGCTGTTTTTT.